One sample yielded the 23 T cell receptor beta chains listed below, sequenced in a study of OX40 agonist ivuxolimab in advanced cancers. Sequenced by immunoSEQ multiplex PCR; TCRdb stores in-frame clones only, minus some. The repertoire holds 82,000 or so clones, around 85% seen once, with 2% to 3% in the top ten. Sequences were derived from CD4+ or CD8+ T cells sorted from blood, sampled in a trial of the OX40 agonist ivuxolimab. The receptors derive from an adult with an advanced solid tumor such as melanoma, head and neck, liver or kidney cancer.

This clone has only one observation. This chain links TRBV30 with TRBJ2-1; 8 positions match TRBD2. The length of the CDR3 is 16 residues. Germline CDR1 reads GTSNPN; CDR2 reads SVGIG (reference sequence). V trimming: 0 bases; J trimming: 4 bases; junction bases outside the gene matches: 8. The chain's CDR3 is CAWSVRRSGGYNEQFF. Written as DNA, the CDR3 is TGTGCCTGGAGTGTAAGACGAAGCGGGGGATACAATGAGCAGTTCTTC.

The chain joins TRBV7-2 to TRBJ2-3; 7 nucleotides align to TRBD2. V was pared by 4 bases and J by 6 bases, with 10 bases of the junction left unmatched. Germline-derived CDR1 and CDR2 are SGHTA and FQGNSA. CDR3 length equals 15 residues. The CDR3 sequence: CASSWDYYGADTQYF. The CDR3 nucleotides are TGTGCCAGCAGCTGGGACTACTACGGAGCGGATACGCAGTATTTT.

This chain links TRBV19 with TRBJ1-5; 8 bases fit TRBD1. The CDR3 has 15 residues. Germline V lookup: CDR1 LNHDA, CDR2 SQIVND (reference sequence). Unmatched junction bases numbered 9, after V lost 5 bases and J lost 6 bases. The CDR3 region is CASSAWDRLTQPQHF. The CDR3 DNA reads as TGTGCCAGTAGTGCCTGGGACAGGTTAACTCAGCCCCAGCATTTT.

This rearrangement joins TRBV10-3 to TRBJ1-4, with D possibly matching TRBD1 (5 bases). Per the germline V gene, CDR1 is ENHRY and CDR2 is SYGVKD. The CDR3 is 13 amino acids. V was pared by 10 bases and J by 4 bases, with 13 bases between. The CDR3 is CATRRGLNEKLFF. CDR3 coding DNA: TGTGCCACCCGGAGGGGCCTTAATGAAAAACTGTTTTTT.

The chain uses TRBV2 and TRBJ1-3; D is perhaps TRBD1 (5 bases). V lost 7 bases to trimming and J lost 4 bases, with 11 bases between them. Germline-derived CDR1 and CDR2 are SNHLY and FYNNEI. This CDR3 comprises 13 residues. CDR3 bases: TGTGCCAGCACCGGAGCAGGGGGAAACACCATATATTTT. Residues: CASTGAGGNTIYF.

This rearrangement joins TRBV29-1 to TRBJ2-5, with D maybe TRBD2 (5 bases). Looked up from germline, CDR1 is SQVTM and CDR2 is ANQGSEA. The CDR3 runs to 13 residues. V was shortened by 4 bases and J by 5 bases, with 14 bases between the two germline ends. DNA for the CDR3: TGCAGCGTTGGTGAGATCTCGGGGGAGACCCAGTACTTC. This translates into CSVGEISGETQYF.

The chain employs TRBV9 and TRBJ1-6; unclear D gene. V lost 4 bases, J lost 8 bases, and 10 bases lay in between. CDR1 is SGDLS and CDR2 is YYNGEE in the germline V gene. This CDR3 region has 13 residues. CDR3 coding DNA: TGTGCCAGCAGCCCTATGGCCGATTCACCCCTCCACTTT. It yields the protein CASSPMADSPLHF.

J is TRBJ2-1 and V is TRBV6-5; 11 nucleotides line up with TRBD1. This CDR3 comprises 14 residues. Germline values: CDR1 MNHEY, CDR2 SVGAGI. The V gene end was trimmed by 5 bases and the J gene end by 9 bases; junction bases not matched to a gene: 6. In DNA, the CDR3 is TGTGCCAGCAGTACCGGACAGGGGGCGAGTGAGCAGTTCTTC. This gives the protein CASSTGQGASEQFF.

The chain couples TRBV25-1 to TRBJ2-7; D ambiguous. V dropped 8 bases and J dropped 2 bases, with 22 bases sitting between them. Germline assignment: CDR1 MGHDK and CDR2 SYGVNS. CDR3 length equals 16 residues. The DNA for the CDR3 is TGTGCCAGCCTGTTTTTAGGGTTACCCGTCCCCTACGAGCAGTACTTC. Translation gives CASLFLGLPVPYEQYF.

The CDR3 reads CAIQGGTDTEAFF. Here the CDR3 DNA reads TGTGCCATTCAGGGTGGGACGGACACTGAAGCTTTCTTT. This chain joins TRBV10-3 and TRBJ1-1; D may be TRBD1 (5 bases). Germline-derived CDR1 and CDR2 are ENHRY and SYGVKD. V was pared by 9 bases and J by 3 bases, with 14 bases between. CDR3 length: 13 residues.

The chain is built from TRBV2 and TRBJ2-7, with 11 bases lining up with TRBD2. Germline V gene data show CDR1 as SNHLY and CDR2 as FYNNEI. With 4 bases clipped from V and 4 bases from J, the junction kept 3 bases outside the gene matches. CDR3 length: 14 amino acids. The CDR3 region has the DNA TGTGCCAGCAGTGTACTAGCGGGGGTTTACGAGCAGTACTTC. As protein: CASSVLAGVYEQYF.

A few counts support this clone. The chain links TRBV4-1 to TRBJ1-4; TRBD1 matches 10 bases. The J segment lost 8 bases and the V segment lost 4 bases, leaving 4 bases of the junction unmatched. The germline CDR1 and CDR2 sequences are MGHRA and YSYEKL. CDR3 length equals 14 residues. This chain's CDR3 is CASSPGQGEEKLFF. The CDR3 region has the DNA TGCGCCAGCAGCCCTGGACAGGGGGAAGAAAAACTGTTTTTT.

This clone has only a few counts. The rearrangement uses TRBV29-1 and TRBJ2-5; 10 bases match TRBD2. Germline V gene sequence: CDR1 SQVTM, CDR2 ANQGSEA. CDR3 length: 15 amino acids. V was pared by 6 bases and J by 3 bases, with 10 bases of the junction left unmatched. CDR3: CSVRKRGGGEETQYF. Here the CDR3 DNA reads TGCAGCGTGAGGAAGCGGGGGGGCGGCGAAGAGACCCAGTACTTC. Using reference TRBV29-1 and TRBJ2-5 for the parts outside the CDR3, the full variable domain is SAVISQKPSRDICQRGTSLTIQCQVDSQVTMMFWYRQQPGQSLTLIATANQGSEATYESGFVIDKFPISRPNLTFSTLTVSNMSPEDSSIYLCSVRKRGGGEETQYFGPGTRLLVL.

On this clone: This CDR3 is also generated by other DNA sequences in the sample. The chain uses TRBV5-1 and TRBJ2-7; perhaps TRBD2 as D (6 bases). Per the germline V gene, CDR1 is SGHRS and CDR2 is YFSETQ. The V end was cut by 4 bases, the J end by 7 bases, with 15 bases between. There are 13 residues in the CDR3. CDR3 in amino acids: CASSTGTPGEQYF. The CDR3 nucleotides are TGCGCCAGCAGCACCGGGACTCCGGGGGAGCAGTACTTC.

The rearrangement uses TRBV6-6 and TRBJ2-1; the D is unclear. V shed 6 bases and J shed 8 bases, with 17 bases lying between them. Per the germline V gene, CDR1 is MNHNY and CDR2 is SVGAGI (reference sequence). The CDR3 is 14 amino acids. The CDR3 DNA reads TGTGCCAGCAGGTACGGACCGCTCGCCTATGAGCAGTTCTTC. Translating it yields CASRYGPLAYEQFF.

This clone appeared a few times. The rearrangement joins TRBV30 to TRBJ1-5; 9 nucleotides align to TRBD1. Germline V gene data show CDR1 as GTSNPN and CDR2 as SVGIG (reference sequence). J gave up 9 bases and V 1 base, and 7 bases lay outside the gene matches. This CDR3 is built from 14 residues. The chain's CDR3 is CAWSATGGKLPQHF. In DNA, the CDR3 is TGTGCCTGGAGTGCAACAGGGGGCAAGCTGCCCCAGCATTTT.

This clone came up a few times. V usage is TRBV9 and J usage is TRBJ1-1; D is perhaps TRBD1 (6 bases). Trimming cost V 1 base and J 4 bases, with 11 bases left between them. Germline V gene lookup returns CDR1 SGDLS and CDR2 YYNGEE. The length of the CDR3 is 14 residues. The CDR3 protein is CASSVSSGATEAFF. The CDR3 DNA sequence: TGTGCCAGCAGCGTATCGTCAGGGGCCACTGAAGCTTTCTTT.

The chain is built from TRBV5-6 and TRBJ2-2; no clear D. CDR1 and CDR2 (germline): SGHDT, YYEEEE. The V and J ends lost 4 bases and 8 bases respectively, with 12 bases between them. CDR3 length: 13 amino acids. In DNA form, the CDR3 reads TGTGCCAGCAGCCTCGTACTACAAGGGGAGCTGTTTTTT. Residues: CASSLVLQGELFF.

This clone was seen only once. V and J are TRBV5-1 and TRBJ2-7; 8 nucleotides align to TRBD2. This CDR3 spans 16 amino acids. CDR1 and CDR2 (germline): SGHRS, YFSETQ. Unmatched junction bases numbered 13, after V lost 4 bases and J lost 4 bases. This chain's CDR3 is CASSTAAGGDPYEQYF. The DNA of the CDR3 is TGCGCCAGCAGCACGGCGGCCGGGGGGGATCCTTACGAGCAGTACTTC.

This clone was recorded only once. The chain has TRBV6-1 and TRBJ2-1; 8 positions agree with TRBD2. CDR1 is MNHNS and CDR2 is SASEGT in the germline V gene. Trimming took 4 bases from V and 6 from J; bases not matched to a gene: 5. The CDR3 spans 14 residues. CDR3 amino acids: CASSAGGPSNEQFF. As DNA, the CDR3 is TGTGCCAGCAGTGCGGGGGGGCCGTCCAATGAGCAGTTCTTC.

DNA of the CDR3: TGTGCCAGCAGCCACCGGGACACGGTTTACAATGAGCAGTTCTTC. It translates to CASSHRDTVYNEQFF. This rearrangement joins TRBV14 to TRBJ2-1; possible D gene TRBD1, 6 bases. V was cut by 3 bases and J by 4 bases, with 13 bases left in between. The CDR3 consists of 15 residues. Per germline, CDR1 SGHDN and CDR2 FVKESK.

The rearrangement links TRBV28 to TRBJ1-4, with TRBD1 matching 8 bases. Germline CDR1 MDHEN, CDR2 SYDVKM. This CDR3 comprises 14 residues. J lost 5 bases, V lost 6 bases, and 5 bases had no gene match. The DNA for the CDR3 is TGTGCCAGCAGGACGACAGGGGAGAATGAAAAACTGTTTTTT. Amino acid sequence: CASRTTGENEKLFF.

V usage is TRBV9 and J usage is TRBJ1-1; D might be TRBD1 (6 bases). The CDR3 has 16 amino acids. CDR1 and CDR2 from the germline V gene are SGDLS and YYNGEE. V was pared by 4 bases and J by 0 bases, with 16 bases between. The CDR3 spells CASSCTRQDMNTEAFF. CDR3 sequence (DNA): TGTGCCAGCAGCTGCACTCGACAGGACATGAACACTGAAGCTTTCTTT.